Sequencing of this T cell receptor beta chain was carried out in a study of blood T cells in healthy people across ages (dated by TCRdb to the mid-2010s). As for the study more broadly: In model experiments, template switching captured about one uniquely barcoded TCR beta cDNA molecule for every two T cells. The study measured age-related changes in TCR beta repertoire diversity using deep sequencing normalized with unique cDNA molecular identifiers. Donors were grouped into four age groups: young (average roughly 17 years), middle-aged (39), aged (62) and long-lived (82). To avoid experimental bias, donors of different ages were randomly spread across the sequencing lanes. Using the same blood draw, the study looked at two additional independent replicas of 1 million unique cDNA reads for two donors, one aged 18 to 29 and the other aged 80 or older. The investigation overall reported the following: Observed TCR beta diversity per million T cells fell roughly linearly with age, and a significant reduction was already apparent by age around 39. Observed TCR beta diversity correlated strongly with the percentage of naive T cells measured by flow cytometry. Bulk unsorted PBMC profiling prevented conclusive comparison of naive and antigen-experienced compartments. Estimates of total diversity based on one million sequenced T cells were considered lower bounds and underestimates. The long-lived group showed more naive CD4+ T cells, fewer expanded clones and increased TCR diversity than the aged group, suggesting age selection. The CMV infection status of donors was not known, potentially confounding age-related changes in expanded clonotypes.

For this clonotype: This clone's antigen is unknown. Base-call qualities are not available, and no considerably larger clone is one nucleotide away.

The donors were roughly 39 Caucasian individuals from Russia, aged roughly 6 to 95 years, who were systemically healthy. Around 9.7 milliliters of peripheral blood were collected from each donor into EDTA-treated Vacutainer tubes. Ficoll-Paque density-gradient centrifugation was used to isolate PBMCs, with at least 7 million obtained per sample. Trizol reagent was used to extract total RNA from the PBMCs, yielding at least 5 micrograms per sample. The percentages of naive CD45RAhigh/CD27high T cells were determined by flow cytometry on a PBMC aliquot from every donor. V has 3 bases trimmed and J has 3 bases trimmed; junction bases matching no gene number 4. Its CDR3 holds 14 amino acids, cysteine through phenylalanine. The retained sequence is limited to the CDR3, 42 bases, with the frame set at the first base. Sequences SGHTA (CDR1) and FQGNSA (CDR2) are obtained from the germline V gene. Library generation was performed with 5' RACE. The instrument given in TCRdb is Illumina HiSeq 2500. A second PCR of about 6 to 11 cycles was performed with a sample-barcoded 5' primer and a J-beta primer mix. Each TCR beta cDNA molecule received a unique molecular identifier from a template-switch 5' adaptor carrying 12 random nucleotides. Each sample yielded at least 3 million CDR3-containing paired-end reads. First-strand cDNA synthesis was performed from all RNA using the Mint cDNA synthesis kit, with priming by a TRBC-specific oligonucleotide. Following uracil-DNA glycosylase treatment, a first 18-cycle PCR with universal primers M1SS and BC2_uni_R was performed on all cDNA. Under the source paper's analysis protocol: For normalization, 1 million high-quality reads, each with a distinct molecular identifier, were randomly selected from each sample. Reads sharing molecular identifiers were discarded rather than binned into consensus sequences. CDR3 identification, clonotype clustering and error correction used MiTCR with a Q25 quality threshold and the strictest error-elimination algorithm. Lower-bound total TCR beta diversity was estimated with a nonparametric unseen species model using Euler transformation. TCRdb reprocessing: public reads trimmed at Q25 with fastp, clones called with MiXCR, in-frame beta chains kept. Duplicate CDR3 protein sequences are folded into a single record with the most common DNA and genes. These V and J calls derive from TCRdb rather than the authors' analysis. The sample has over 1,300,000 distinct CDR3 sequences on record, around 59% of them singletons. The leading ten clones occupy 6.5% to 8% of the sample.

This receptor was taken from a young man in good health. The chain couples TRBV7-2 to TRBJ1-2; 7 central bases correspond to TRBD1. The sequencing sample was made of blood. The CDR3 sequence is CASSLEGQYYGYTF. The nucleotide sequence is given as TGTGCCAGCAGCTTGGAGGGACAGTACTATGGCTACACCTTC.